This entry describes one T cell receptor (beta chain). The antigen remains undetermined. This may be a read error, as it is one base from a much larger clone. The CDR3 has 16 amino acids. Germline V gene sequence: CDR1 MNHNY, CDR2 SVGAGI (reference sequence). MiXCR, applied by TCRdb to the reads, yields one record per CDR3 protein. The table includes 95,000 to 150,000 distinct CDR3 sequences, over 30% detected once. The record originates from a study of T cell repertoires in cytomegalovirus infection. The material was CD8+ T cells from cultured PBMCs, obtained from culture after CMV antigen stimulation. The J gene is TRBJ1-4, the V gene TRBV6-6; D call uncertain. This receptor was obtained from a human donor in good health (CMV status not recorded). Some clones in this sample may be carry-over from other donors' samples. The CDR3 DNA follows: TGTGCCAGCACCCCCGGACGGAGTTGGGGAAATGAAGAACTGTTTTTT. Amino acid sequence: CASTPGRSWGNEELFF.